This T cell receptor (beta chain) derives from a study of blood T cell repertoires in COVID-19. Turning to the study itself: COVID-19 samples, acute and convalescent, were from the United States, Italy and Spain.

The authors' processing: For nucleated cells, counts were estimated from reference gene primer amplification. Here immunoSEQ multiplex PCR was the method, and the copy in TCRdb shows in-frame clones only, minus some. The V and J calls and clone size were taken over from that table, and D and trimming were inferred from the DNA. In the table there are some 50,000 clones, around 86% of which are singletons. Germline V lookup: CDR1 SGHAT, CDR2 FQNNGV. The V end was cut by 3 bases, the J end by 2 bases, with 16 bases between. CDR3 length: 17 residues. Cohorts were assigned according to the clinical history that participants reported.

Sequencing was performed on PBMCs or T cells enriched from blood (not recorded which). This receptor was taken from a woman aged 45-60 years who had recovered from COVID-19. The gene calls are TRBV11-2 and TRBJ2-2, with D perhaps TRBD2 (6 bases). CDR3 bases: TGTGCCAGCAGCTTCACCTTGGGGACTCTCAACACCGGGGAGCTGTTTTTT. Its translation is CASSFTLGTLNTGELFF.